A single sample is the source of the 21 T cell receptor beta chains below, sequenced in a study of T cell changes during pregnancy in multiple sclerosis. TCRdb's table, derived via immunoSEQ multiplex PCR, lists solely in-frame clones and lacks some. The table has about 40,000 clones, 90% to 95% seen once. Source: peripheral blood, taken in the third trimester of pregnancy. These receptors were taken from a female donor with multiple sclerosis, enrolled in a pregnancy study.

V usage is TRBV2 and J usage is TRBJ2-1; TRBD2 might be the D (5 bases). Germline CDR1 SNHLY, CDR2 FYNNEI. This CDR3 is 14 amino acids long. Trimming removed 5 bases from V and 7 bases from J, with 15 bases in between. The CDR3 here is CASSKDSRLNEQFF. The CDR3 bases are TGTGCCAGCAGTAAGGACTCACGGCTTAATGAGCAGTTCTTC.

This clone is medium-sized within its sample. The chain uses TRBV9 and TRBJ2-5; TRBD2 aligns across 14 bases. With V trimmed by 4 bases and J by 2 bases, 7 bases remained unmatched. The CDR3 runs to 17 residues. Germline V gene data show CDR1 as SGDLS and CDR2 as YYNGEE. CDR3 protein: CASSPWGLAGDQETQYF. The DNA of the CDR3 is TGTGCCAGCAGCCCATGGGGACTAGCGGGAGATCAAGAGACCCAGTACTTC.

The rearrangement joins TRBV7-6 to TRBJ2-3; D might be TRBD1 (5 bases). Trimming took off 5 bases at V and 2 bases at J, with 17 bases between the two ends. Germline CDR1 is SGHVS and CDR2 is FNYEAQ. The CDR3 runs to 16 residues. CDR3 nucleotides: TGTGCCAGCAGCCCGCGAAGGGGCGGCACCACAGATACGCAGTATTTT. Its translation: CASSPRRGGTTDTQYF.

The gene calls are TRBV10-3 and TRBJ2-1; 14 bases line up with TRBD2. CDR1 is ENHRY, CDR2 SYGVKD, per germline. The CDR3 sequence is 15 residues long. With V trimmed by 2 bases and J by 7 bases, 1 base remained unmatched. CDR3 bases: TGTGCCATCAGTGAGGGGACTAGCGGGAGTAATGAGCAGTTCTTC. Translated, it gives CAISEGTSGSNEQFF.

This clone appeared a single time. Written as DNA, the CDR3 is TGTGCCAGCAGCTGGACTAGCGGGGATCACAATGAGCAGTTCTTC. Residues: CASSWTSGDHNEQFF. J is TRBJ2-1 and V is TRBV7-9; 12 bases agree with TRBD2. Trimming took 4 bases from V and 5 from J; bases not matched to a gene: 3. The length of the CDR3 is 15 residues. The germline V gene encodes CDR1 SEHNR and CDR2 FQNEAQ (reference sequence).

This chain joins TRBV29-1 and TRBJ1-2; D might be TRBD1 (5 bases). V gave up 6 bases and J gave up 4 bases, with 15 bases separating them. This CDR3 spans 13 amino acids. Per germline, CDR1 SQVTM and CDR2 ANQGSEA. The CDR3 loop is CSVADSLPYGYTF. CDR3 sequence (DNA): TGCAGCGTCGCCGACAGCCTACCCTATGGCTACACCTTC. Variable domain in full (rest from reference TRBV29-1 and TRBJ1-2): SAVISQKPSRDICQRGTSLTIQCQVDSQVTMMFWYRQQPGQSLTLIATANQGSEATYESGFVIDKFPISRPNLTFSTLTVSNMSPEDSSIYLCSVADSLPYGYTFGSGTRLTVV.

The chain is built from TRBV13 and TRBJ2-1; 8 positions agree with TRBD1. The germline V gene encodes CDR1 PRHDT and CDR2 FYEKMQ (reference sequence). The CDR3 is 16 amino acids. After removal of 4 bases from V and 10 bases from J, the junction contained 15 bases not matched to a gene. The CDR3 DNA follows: TGTGCCAGCAGCTGGACAGGGAAGTCTTTTCGCAAGGAGCAGTTCTTC. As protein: CASSWTGKSFRKEQFF.

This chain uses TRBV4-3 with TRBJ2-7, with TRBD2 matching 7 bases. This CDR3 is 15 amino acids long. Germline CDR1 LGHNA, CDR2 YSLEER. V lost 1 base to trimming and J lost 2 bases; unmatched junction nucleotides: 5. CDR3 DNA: TGCGCCAGCAGCCAAGTTCTGGCGGGGGCCTACGAGCAGTACTTC. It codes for CASSQVLAGAYEQYF.

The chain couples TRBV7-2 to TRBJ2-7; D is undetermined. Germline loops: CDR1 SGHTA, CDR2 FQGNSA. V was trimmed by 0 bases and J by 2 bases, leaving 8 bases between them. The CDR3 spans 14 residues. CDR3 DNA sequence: TGTGCCAGCAGCTTAGCGGTTCTAACCTACGAGCAGTACTTC. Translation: CASSLAVLTYEQYF.

The chain's CDR3 is CASSERRRRETQYF. The CDR3 DNA is TGTGCCAGCAGTGAACGAAGGAGAAGGGAGACCCAGTACTTC. The genes are TRBV6-1 and TRBJ2-5, with D hard to call. CDR1 MNHNS and CDR2 SASEGT come from the germline V gene. The CDR3 length is 14 residues. V lost 2 bases to trimming and J lost 5 bases, with 12 bases between them.

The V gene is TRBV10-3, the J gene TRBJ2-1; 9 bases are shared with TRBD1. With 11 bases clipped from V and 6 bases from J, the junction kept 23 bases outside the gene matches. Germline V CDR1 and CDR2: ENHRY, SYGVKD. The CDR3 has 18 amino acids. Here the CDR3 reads CASSAGQGTSEGLNEQFF. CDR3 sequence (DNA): TGTGCCTCCTCGGCGGGACAGGGAACTTCGGAGGGGCTCAATGAGCAGTTCTTC.

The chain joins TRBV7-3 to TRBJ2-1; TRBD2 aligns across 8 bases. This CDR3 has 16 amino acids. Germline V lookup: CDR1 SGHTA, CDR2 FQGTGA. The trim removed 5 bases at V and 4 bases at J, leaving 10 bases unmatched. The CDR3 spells CASSPKAGAGYNEQFF. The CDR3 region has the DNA TGTGCCAGCAGCCCCAAAGCGGGGGCCGGATACAATGAGCAGTTCTTC.

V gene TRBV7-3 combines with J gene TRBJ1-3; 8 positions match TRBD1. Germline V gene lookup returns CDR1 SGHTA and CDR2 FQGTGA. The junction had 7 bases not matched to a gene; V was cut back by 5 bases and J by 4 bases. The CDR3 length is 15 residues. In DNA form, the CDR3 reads TGTGCCAGCAGCCCGACCGGACAGGGAGGAAACACCATATATTTT. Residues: CASSPTGQGGNTIYF.

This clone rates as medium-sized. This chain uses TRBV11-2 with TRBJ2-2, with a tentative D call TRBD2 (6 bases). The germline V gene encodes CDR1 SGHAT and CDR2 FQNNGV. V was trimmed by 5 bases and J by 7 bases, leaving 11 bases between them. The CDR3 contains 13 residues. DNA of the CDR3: TGTGCCAGCAGCCGTGGGGGGATCGGGGAGCTGTTTTTT. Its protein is CASSRGGIGELFF.

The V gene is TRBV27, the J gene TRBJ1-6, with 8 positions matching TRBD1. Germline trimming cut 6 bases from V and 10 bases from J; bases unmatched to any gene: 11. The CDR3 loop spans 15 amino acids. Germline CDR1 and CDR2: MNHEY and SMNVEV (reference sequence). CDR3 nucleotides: TGTGCCAGCAGAACAGACAGGGGCCGGGGATCACCCCTCCACTTT. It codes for CASRTDRGRGSPLHF.

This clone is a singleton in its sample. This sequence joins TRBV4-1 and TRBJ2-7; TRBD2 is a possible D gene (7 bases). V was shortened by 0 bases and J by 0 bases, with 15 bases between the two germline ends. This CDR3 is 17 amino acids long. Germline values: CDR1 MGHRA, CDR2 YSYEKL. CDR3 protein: CASSQEWGGGSSYEQYF. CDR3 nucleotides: TGCGCCAGCAGCCAAGAGTGGGGCGGGGGCAGCTCCTACGAGCAGTACTTC.

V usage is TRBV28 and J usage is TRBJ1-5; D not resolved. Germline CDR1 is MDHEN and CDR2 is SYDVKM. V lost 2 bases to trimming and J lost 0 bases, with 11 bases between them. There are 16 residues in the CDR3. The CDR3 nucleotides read TGTGCCAGCAGTTTAGAGGGTCCGGGTAGCAATCAGCCCCAGCATTTT. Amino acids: CASSLEGPGSNQPQHF.

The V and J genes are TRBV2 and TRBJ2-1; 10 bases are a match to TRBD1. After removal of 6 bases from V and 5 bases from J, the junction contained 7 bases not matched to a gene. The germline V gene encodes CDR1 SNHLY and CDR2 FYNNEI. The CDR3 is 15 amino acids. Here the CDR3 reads CASRAGQGGNNEQFF. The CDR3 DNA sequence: TGTGCCAGCAGGGCAGGACAGGGGGGGAACAATGAGCAGTTCTTC.

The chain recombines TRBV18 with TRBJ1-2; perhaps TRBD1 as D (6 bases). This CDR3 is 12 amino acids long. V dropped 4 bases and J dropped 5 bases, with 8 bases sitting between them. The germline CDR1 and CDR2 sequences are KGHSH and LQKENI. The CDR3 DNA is TGTGCCAGCTCACTAGGGGGTTATGGCTACACCTTC. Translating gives CASSLGGYGYTF.

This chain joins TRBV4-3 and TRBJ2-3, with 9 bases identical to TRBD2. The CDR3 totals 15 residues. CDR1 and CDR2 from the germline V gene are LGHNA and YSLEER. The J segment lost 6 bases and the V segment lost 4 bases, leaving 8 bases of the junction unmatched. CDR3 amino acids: CASSPSGGPRDTQYF. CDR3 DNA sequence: TGCGCCAGCAGCCCAAGCGGGGGGCCGCGCGATACGCAGTATTTT.

CDR3 loop: CASSPRTGGTSNYGYTF. The CDR3 DNA reads TGCGCCAGCAGCCCAAGGACAGGGGGCACCTCTAACTATGGCTACACCTTC. The rearrangement uses TRBV5-1 and TRBJ1-2; TRBD1 agrees at 11 bases. CDR1 and CDR2 (germline): SGHRS, YFSETQ. J lost 0 bases, V lost 4 bases, and 8 bases had no gene match. This CDR3 is 17 amino acids long. Based on the CDR3 plus reference TRBV5-1 and TRBJ1-2, the full variable domain is KAGVTQTPRYLIKTRGQQVTLSCSPISGHRSVSWYQQTPGQGLQFLFEYFSETQRNKGNFPGRFSGRQFSNSRSEMNVSTLELGDSALYLCASSPRTGGTSNYGYTFGSGTRLTVV.